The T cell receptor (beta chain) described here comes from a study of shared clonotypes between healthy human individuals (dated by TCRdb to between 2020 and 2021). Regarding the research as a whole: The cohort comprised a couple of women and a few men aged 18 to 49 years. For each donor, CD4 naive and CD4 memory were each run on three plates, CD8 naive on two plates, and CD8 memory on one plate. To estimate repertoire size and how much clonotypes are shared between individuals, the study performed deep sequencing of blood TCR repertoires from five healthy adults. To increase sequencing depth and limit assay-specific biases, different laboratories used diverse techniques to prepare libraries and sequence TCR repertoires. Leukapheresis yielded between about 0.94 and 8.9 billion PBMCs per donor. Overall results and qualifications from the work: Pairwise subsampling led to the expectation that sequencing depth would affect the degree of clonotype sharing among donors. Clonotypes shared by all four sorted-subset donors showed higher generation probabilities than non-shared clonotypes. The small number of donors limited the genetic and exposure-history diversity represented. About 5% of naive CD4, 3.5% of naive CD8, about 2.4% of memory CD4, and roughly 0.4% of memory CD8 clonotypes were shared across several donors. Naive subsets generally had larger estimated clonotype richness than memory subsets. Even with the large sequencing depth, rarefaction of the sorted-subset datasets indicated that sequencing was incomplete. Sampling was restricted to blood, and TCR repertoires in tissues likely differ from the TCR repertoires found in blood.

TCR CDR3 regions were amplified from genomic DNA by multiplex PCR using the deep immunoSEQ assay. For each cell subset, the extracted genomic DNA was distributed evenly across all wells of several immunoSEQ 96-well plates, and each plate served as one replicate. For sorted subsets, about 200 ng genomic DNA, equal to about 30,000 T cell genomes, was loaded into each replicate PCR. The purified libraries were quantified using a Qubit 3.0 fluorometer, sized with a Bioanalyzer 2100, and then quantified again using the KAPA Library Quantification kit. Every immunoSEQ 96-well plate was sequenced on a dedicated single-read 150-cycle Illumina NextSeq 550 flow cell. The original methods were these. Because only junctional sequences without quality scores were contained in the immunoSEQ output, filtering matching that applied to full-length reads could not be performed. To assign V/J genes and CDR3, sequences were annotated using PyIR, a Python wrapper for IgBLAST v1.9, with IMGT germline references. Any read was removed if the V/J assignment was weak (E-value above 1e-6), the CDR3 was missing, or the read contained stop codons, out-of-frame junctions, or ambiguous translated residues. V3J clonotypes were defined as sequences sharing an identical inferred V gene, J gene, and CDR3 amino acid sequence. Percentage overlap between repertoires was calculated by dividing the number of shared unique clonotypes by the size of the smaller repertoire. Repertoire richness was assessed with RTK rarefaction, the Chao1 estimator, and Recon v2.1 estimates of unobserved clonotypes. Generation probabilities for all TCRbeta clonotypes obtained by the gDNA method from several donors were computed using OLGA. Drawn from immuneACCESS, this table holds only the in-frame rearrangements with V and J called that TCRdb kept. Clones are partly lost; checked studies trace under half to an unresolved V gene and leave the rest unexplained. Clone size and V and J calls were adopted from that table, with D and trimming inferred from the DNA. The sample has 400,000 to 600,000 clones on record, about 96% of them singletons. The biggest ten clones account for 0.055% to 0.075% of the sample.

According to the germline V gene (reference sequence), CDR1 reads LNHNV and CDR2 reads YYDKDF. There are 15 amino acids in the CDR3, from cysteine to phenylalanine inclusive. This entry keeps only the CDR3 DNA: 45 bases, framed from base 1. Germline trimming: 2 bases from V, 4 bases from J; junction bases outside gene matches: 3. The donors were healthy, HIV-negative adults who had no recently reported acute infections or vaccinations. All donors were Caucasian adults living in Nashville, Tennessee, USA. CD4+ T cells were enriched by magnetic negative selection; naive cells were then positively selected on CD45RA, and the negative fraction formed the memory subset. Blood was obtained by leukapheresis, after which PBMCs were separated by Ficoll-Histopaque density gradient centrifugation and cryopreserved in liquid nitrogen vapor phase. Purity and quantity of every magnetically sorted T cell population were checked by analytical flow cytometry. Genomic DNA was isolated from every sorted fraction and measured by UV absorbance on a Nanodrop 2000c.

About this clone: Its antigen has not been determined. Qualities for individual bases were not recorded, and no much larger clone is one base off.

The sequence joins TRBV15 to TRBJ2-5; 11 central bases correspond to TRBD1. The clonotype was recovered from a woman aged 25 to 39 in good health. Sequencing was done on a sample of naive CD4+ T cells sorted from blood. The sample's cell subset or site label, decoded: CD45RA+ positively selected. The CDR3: CATSRKDRGLETQYF. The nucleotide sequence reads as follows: TGTGCCACCAGCAGAAAGGACAGGGGGCTAGAGACCCAGTACTTC.